This record covers a single T cell receptor (beta chain). The antigen it binds to is not known. No much larger clonotype is one base removed from it; base qualities were not supplied. The sample comes from a study of graft-versus-host responses after intestinal transplantation (dated by TCRdb to about 2021). General notes on the study: The transplants that recipients got were multivisceral, liver-intestinal, or isolated intestinal. The cohort enrolled 20 to 30 intestinal transplant recipients, one of whom was a retransplant, and a few patients without pretransplant specimens were excluded. A peak of at least 4% donor T cells among recipient peripheral blood mononuclear cells was the definition used for donor T cell macrochimerism. Samples from a few later patients were sequenced in-house on an Illumina MiSeq with MiXCR processing rather than by the commercial service. All recipients received anti-thymocyte globulin induction followed by maintenance tacrolimus and steroids for around 3 years. To identify alloreactive clones, pre-transplant mixed lymphocyte reaction products were sequenced and then compared with unstimulated pre-transplant donor and recipient T cells. After intestinal transplantation, graft-versus-host and host-versus-graft alloreactive T cell clones were followed in the graft, circulation and bone marrow using bulk TCR-beta CDR3 sequencing.

Study-wide findings and limitations: Conclusions were limited by the relatively low number and heterogeneity of intestinal transplant patients. GvH clones were detected in recipient bone marrow, and some of these GvH clones were observed earlier in ileal mucosa or blood, consistent with an intestinal mucosal origin. Early after transplant, peak levels of circulating GvH clones were found to be associated with declines in HvG clones. In the allografts of patients with donor T cell macrochimerism, GvH to HvG T cell clonal ratios were high.

CDR1 and CDR2 are drawn from the germline V gene (reference sequence): GTSNPN, SVGIG. The CDR3 goes from the cysteine to the phenylalanine over 13 residues. Kept here is only the CDR3 DNA, which spans 39 bases and is read in frame from base 1. V is pruned by 0 bases and J by 2 bases, leaving 1 base of the junction without a gene match. The protocol used for the library was the immunoSEQ multiplex PCR assay. For most patients, genomic DNA was isolated with the Qiagen DNeasy Blood and Tissue Kit and sent frozen to Adaptive Biotechnologies for TCR sequencing. Adaptive Biotechnologies carried out high-throughput TCR-beta CDR3 sequencing of genomic DNA for most patients. The authors' pipeline ran thus. TCR sequencing data were retrieved from Adaptive's ImmunoSEQ software for about 17 patients, whereas a few other patients were processed with MiXCR and VDJtools. To correct CD4 versus CD8 sorting errors, any sequence found in both subsets at a frequency ratio below 5:1 was removed. CDR3 nucleotide sequences shared between donor and recipient were removed because the origin of such sequences could not be assigned. Alloreactive clones required at least 2-fold expansion over unstimulated cells and minimum CFSE-low frequency of 0.002% (template counts) or 0.001% (read counts). A clone was considered mappable if detected in the sequenced pre-transplant spleen, lymph node, or MLR CFSE-low populations of the donor or recipient. Cumulative frequency of alloreactive clones was calculated as a percentage of all sequences weighted by copy number. TCRdb took over this immuneACCESS table, retaining in-frame rearrangements with V and J assigned. Such tables are incomplete; in checked studies, under half of the missing clones stem from an unresolved V gene, and the remainder is unexplained. D and trimming come from the DNA, and the V and J calls and clone size come from that table. This sample gives some 48,000 clones in total; 84% of them show up just once. The biggest ten clones account for less than 0.5% of the sample.

The sample's time point label, in plain terms: cells obtained before transplantation from donor or recipient. CD3+CD4+ and CD3+CD8+ populations were FACS-sorted from unstimulated pre-transplant donor and recipient cells taken from spleen or lymph nodes. Recombination joined TRBV30 with TRBJ2-7; 7 junctional bases match TRBD2. The source is a human donor who was the organ donor for an intestinal transplant. Specimen: unstimulated CD4+ T cells sorted from spleen or lymph node cells, collected before transplant. The DNA sequence follows: TGTGCCTGGAGTGTCCGGGGGGCCTACGAGCAGTACTTC. It translates as CAWSVRGAYEQYF.